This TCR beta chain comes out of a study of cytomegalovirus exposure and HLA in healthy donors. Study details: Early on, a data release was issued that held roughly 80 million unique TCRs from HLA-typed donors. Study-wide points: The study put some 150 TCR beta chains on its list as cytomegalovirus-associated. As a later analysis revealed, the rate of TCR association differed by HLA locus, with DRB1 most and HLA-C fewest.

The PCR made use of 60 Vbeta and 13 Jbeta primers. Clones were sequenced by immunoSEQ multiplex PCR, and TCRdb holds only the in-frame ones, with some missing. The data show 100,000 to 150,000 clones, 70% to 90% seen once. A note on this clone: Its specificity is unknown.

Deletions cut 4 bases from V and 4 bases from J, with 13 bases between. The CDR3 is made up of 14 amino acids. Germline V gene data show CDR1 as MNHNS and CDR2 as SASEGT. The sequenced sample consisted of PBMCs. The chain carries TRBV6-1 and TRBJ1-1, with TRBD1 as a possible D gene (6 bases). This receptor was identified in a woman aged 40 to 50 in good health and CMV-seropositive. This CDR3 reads CASSGGNRVTEAFF. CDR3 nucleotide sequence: TGTGCCAGCAGTGGGGGGAACAGGGTCACTGAAGCTTTCTTT.